Included here is one T cell receptor (beta chain) sequence, with context. As originally analysed: Amplification of reference gene primers provided the estimated nucleated cell counts. The table came from immunoSEQ multiplex PCR; TCRdb's copy has only in-frame clones and leaves some out. The V and J calls and the clone size are those of that table, but D and trimming were determined from the DNA. The sample yields around 77,000 clones, 65% to 90% seen once. The ends lost 0 bases at V and 11 bases at J; junction bases unmatched: 10. Germline CDR1 and CDR2: SGHRS and YFSETQ. The CDR3 totals 14 residues. The sample is drawn from a study of blood T cell repertoires in COVID-19. Study at large: Acute and convalescent COVID-19 specimens originated in the United States, Italy and Spain. T cells, B-cell-depleted T cells, or PBMCs supplied cDNA or gDNA.

The chain joins TRBV5-1 to TRBJ1-2; TRBD1 agrees at 7 bases. Source material: peripheral blood. The receptor was isolated from a man between 65 and 85 years old with active or convalescent COVID-19. The CDR3 DNA follows: TGCGCCAGCAGCTTGGAGGTCCCGACAGGGCAGTACACCTTC. Its translation is CASSLEVPTGQYTF. Looking up the rest from reference TRBV5-1 and TRBJ1-2 gives the full variable domain: KAGVTQTPRYLIKTRGQQVTLSCSPISGHRSVSWYQQTPGQGLQFLFEYFSETQRNKGNFPGRFSGRQFSNSRSEMNVSTLELGDSALYLCASSLEVPTGQYTFGSGTRLTVV.